A selection of T cell receptor beta chains follows, all from one sample in a study of regulatory T cells in long-lasting Graves disease. One entry per CDR3 protein, called by TCRdb with MiXCR from the multiplex PCR reads. Among more than 350,000 distinct CDR3 sequences listed, around 23% were seen once. Sequenced material: peripheral blood mononuclear cells (PBMCs), taken when the disease was refractory, from a patient treated with antithyroid drugs. The receptors stem from a female donor with Graves disease. The CDR3 runs from the conserved cysteine through the conserved F or W. The order of the fields is clone size, D gene, CDR3 length, J gene, V gene, CDR3 DNA, CDR3 protein. The D gene is left open where the match is weak. Clone sizes are given selectively: once, few, many, or a class where the clone is expanded.

>many|-|14|TRBJ2-2|TRBV19
TGTGCCAGTAGCCCGGTGGGCGGTACCGGGGAGCTGTTTTTT
CASSPVGGTGELFF
>few|-|13|TRBJ2-7|TRBV29-1
TGCAGCGTTGAGGATAGGGTAAGGTACGAGCAGTACTTC
CSVEDRVRYEQYF
>-|TRBD2|16|TRBJ2-2|TRBV7-8
TGTGCCAGCAGCTTTATAGCGGGAGGGAACACCGGGGAGCTGTTTTTT
CASSFIAGGNTGELFF
>many|-|15|TRBJ2-5|TRBV25-1
TGTGCCAGCAGTGAAAGCGCCACAGGGTGGGAGACCCAGTACTTC
CASSESATGWETQYF
>few|TRBD2|14|TRBJ2-1|TRBV5-1
TGCGCCAGCAGCCAGGGACTAGCGCGTGATGAGCAGTTCTTC
CASSQGLARDEQFF
>few|-|14|TRBJ1-1|TRBV7-9
TGTGCCAGCAGCTTACCCGAAGGGAACACTGAAGCTTTCTTT
CASSLPEGNTEAFF
>-|TRBD2|21|TRBJ2-5|TRBV25-1
TGTGCCAGCAGTGAATCGGGCGGCGGGAGGGCCATGGTGGGCGGCCAAGAGACCCAGTACTTC
CASSESGGGRAMVGGQETQYF
>-|-|16|TRBJ2-1|TRBV5-1
TGCGCCAGCAGCTCGAGGCCCCCCGGCTCCTACAATGAGCAGTTCTTC
CASSSRPPGSYNEQFF
>-|-|14|TRBJ1-5|TRBV4-1
TGCGCCAGCAGCCAAAGCAGGGGCGACCAGCCCCAGCATTTT
CASSQSRGDQPQHF
>many|TRBD2|14|TRBJ2-5|TRBV12-3/TRBV12-4
TGTGCCAGCAGTACCGGGACTAGCAAAGAGACCCAGTACTTC
CASSTGTSKETQYF
>-|TRBD2|16|TRBJ2-2|TRBV6-2/TRBV6-3
TGTGCCAGCAGTACCCGGGGGGGGGGTTATACCGGGGAGCTGTTTTTT
CASSTRGGGYTGELFF
>many|-|15|TRBJ1-2|TRBV6-5
TGTGCCAGCAGTTACTCGGCTCACGGGGGCTATGGCTACACCTTC
CASSYSAHGGYGYTF
>-|-|14|TRBJ1-4|TRBV20-1
TGCAGTGCTAGACCGGGGGATCGCGATGAAAAACTGTTTTTT
CSARPGDRDEKLFF
>many|-|15|TRBJ1-5|TRBV12-3/TRBV12-4
TGTGCCAGCAGCGGCACGGACAGCCCTGGTCAGCCCCAGCATTTT
CASSGTDSPGQPQHF
>many|-|15|TRBJ2-1|TRBV7-2
TGTGCCAGCAGCTTAGGTAGCGGCTTATACAATGAGCAGTTCTTC
CASSLGSGLYNEQFF
>many|-|11|TRBJ2-7|TRBV28
TGTGCCAGCAGTTTATTTTACGAGCAGTACTTC
CASSLFYEQYF
>-|TRBD1|15|TRBJ1-5|TRBV6-1
TGTGCCAGCATTCAGACAGGGGGCTCTGATCAGCCCCAGCATTTT
CASIQTGGSDQPQHF
>few|TRBD2|18|TRBJ2-5|TRBV7-6
TGTGCCAGCAGCTTAGTCCCGCTAGCGGGAGCGCCCCAAGAGACCCAGTACTTC
CASSLVPLAGAPQETQYF
>many|-|16|TRBJ1-6|TRBV7-8
TGTGCCAGCAGCTTATTTAGTACACGGGGAGGTTCACCCCTCCACTTT
CASSLFSTRGGSPLHF
>many|-|15|TRBJ1-5|TRBV12-3/TRBV12-4
TGTGCCAGCACTTCAGAAGGGCGGGGCAATCAGCCCCAGCATTTT
CASTSEGRGNQPQHF
>many|-|13|TRBJ2-5|TRBV28
TGTGCCAGCAGGGACAGCGGGGAAGAGACCCAGTACTTC
CASRDSGEETQYF
>-|TRBD2|14|TRBJ2-3|TRBV20-1
TGCAGTGCTGGACTAGCGGGAGTGGAAGATACGCAGTATTTT
CSAGLAGVEDTQYF
>few|-|15|TRBJ1-5|TRBV6-5
TGTGCCAGCAGTTACCCTTCGGGGGAAGGTCAGCCCCAGCATTTT
CASSYPSGEGQPQHF
>many|TRBD1|13|TRBJ1-5|TRBV28
TGTGCCAGCAGTACAGGGGTCGGGCAGCCCCAGCATTTT
CASSTGVGQPQHF
>many|-|13|TRBJ2-7|TRBV12-5
TGTGCTAGTGGTTTGCAGGGGAGGGACGAGCAGTACTTC
CASGLQGRDEQYF
>many|TRBD1|14|TRBJ2-7|TRBV6-1
TGTGCCAGCAGTGAATTGACAGGGAGCTACGAGCAGTACTTC
CASSELTGSYEQYF
>few|-|14|TRBJ2-2|TRBV3-1
TGTGCCAGCAGCCACGGATCGCGCACCGGGGAGCTGTTTTTT
CASSHGSRTGELFF
>-|TRBD1|16|TRBJ2-6|TRBV20-1
TGCAGTGCTAGGACAGGGGGCGTGTCTGGGGCCAACGTCCTGACTTTC
CSARTGGVSGANVLTF